This T cell receptor (beta chain) was found in a study of shared clonotypes between healthy human individuals. Assay used: immunoSEQ multiplex PCR; TCRdb lists only in-frame clones, some missing. The sample has under 600,000 clones, about 80% seen once. The V gene's germline CDR1 is MNHEY and CDR2 SVGAGI. The germline V and J ends were trimmed by 2 bases and 1 base, with 14 bases remaining between them. This CDR3 is built from 16 residues. The receptor comes from a woman aged 35 to 49 in good health. Some clones in this sample may be carry-over from other donors' samples. The sample consisted of PBMCs. The rearrangement links TRBV6-5 to TRBJ1-1; perhaps TRBD1 as D (6 bases). The CDR3 coding sequence is TGTGCCAGCAGTTACATCCTCGGACAGAAGAACACTGAAGCTTTCTTT. Amino acid sequence: CASSYILGQKNTEAFF.